Below are 30 T cell receptor beta chains sequenced from a single sample in a study of beta chain features in type 1 diabetes. These TCRs are of unknown antigen specificity. Study conclusions and caveats: Researchers report that Type 1 diabetes patients had moderately but significantly shorter TCRB CDR3s across all four CD4+ subsets.

Sequencing targeted expressed TCRB transcripts, as all isolated RNA had been reverse transcribed. Only in-frame clones appear in the TCRdb table, and some are missing; sequencing was by immunoSEQ multiplex PCR. The data show just under 150,000 clones, with more than 10% seen just once and approximately 1.3% held by the top ten. The sample taken for sequencing was central memory CD4+ T cells from blood. Receptors were obtained from a man aged 18 to 35 with type 1 diabetes.

This clone has more than one count but fewer than ten. The chain is built from TRBV28 and TRBJ2-7; TRBD1 aligns across 7 bases. Per the germline V gene, CDR1 is MDHEN and CDR2 is SYDVKM. J lost 0 bases, V lost 4 bases, and 6 bases had no gene match. The CDR3 totals 15 residues. This CDR3 reads CASSSMGTASYEQYF. The CDR3 region has the DNA TGTGCCAGCAGTTCGATGGGGACAGCCTCCTACGAGCAGTACTTC.

V and J are TRBV2 and TRBJ2-7, with D tentatively TRBD1 (5 bases). V lost 6 bases, J lost 1 base, and 7 bases lay in between. The V gene's germline CDR1 is SNHLY and CDR2 FYNNEI. This CDR3 is 12 amino acids long. The DNA of the CDR3 is TGTGCCAGCAGACAGGAGTCCTACGAGCAGTACTTC. The encoded protein is CASRQESYEQYF.

This chain uses TRBV6-5 with TRBJ1-1, with D unclear. This CDR3 comprises 15 residues. V was pared by 2 bases and J by 6 bases, with 16 bases between. The V gene's germline CDR1 is MNHEY and CDR2 SVGAGI. The CDR3: CASSYTYPGMAEAFF. CDR3 DNA sequence: TGTGCCAGCAGTTACACATACCCGGGAATGGCTGAAGCTTTCTTT.

The chain recombines TRBV6-5 with TRBJ2-5; no clear D gene. The DNA end lines up better with TRBJ2-7; the J call may be wrong. The CDR3 length is 14 residues. The germline V gene encodes CDR1 MNHEY and CDR2 SVGAGI. For the CDR3, the DNA is TGTGCCAGCAGCCGGTCGGGTGGGCGCTACGAGCAGTACTTC. It codes for CASSRSGGRYEQYF.

This clone has only a few counts. The chain joins TRBV2 to TRBJ1-6; D possibly corresponds to TRBD1 (5 bases). The CDR3 covers 13 residues. The V and J ends lost 2 bases and 10 bases respectively, with 9 bases between them. The germline CDR1 and CDR2 sequences are SNHLY and FYNNEI. The CDR3 bases are TGTGCCAGCAGTGAATTGGGGCCCTCACCCCTCCACTTT. Its translation: CASSELGPSPLHF.

V gene TRBV9 combines with J gene TRBJ1-2; D is possibly TRBD1 (5 bases). Germline V gives CDR1 SGDLS, CDR2 YYNGEE. There are 17 residues in the CDR3. V was pared by 4 bases and J by 4 bases, with 23 bases between. CDR3 sequence (DNA): TGTGCCAGCAGCTCTATAGCCGGGGCGATCGGACTCTATGGCTACACCTTC. Protein: CASSSIAGAIGLYGYTF.

This clone was seen a few times. The chain couples TRBV7-2 to TRBJ2-5; 7 bases are a match to TRBD2. The V and J ends lost 0 bases and 2 bases, in that order; junction bases with no gene match: 0. Germline lookup yields CDR1 SGHTA and CDR2 FQGNSA. The CDR3 is 14 residues long. The CDR3 reads CASSLASGQETQYF. DNA for the CDR3: TGTGCCAGCAGCTTAGCTAGCGGGCAAGAGACCCAGTACTTC. Full variable domain (remainder filled in from reference TRBV7-2 and TRBJ2-5): GAGVSQSPSNKVTEKGKDVELRCDPISGHTALYWYRQSLGQGLEFLIYFQGNSAPDKSGLPSDRFSAERTGGSVSTLTIQRTQQEDSAVYLCASSLASGQETQYFGPGTRLLVL.

This chain uses TRBV5-8 with TRBJ1-1, with 9 nucleotides matching TRBD1. Germline lookup yields CDR1 SGHTS and CDR2 YDEGEE. This CDR3 has 15 amino acids. V lost 3 bases and J lost 4; bases outside the gene matches: 7. The CDR3 protein is CASSWWTGETTEAFF. CDR3 DNA: TGTGCCAGCAGCTGGTGGACAGGGGAGACCACTGAAGCTTTCTTT.

Only a few counts were recorded for this clone. This chain uses TRBV7-2 with TRBJ2-1; 8 nucleotides line up with TRBD2. V was pared by 5 bases and J by 2 bases, with 5 bases of the junction left unmatched. CDR1 and CDR2 (germline): SGHTA, FQGNSA. The CDR3 runs 15 residues. The CDR3 spells CASSLQAGAYNEQFF. As DNA, the CDR3 is TGTGCCAGCAGCCTTCAAGCGGGGGCCTACAATGAGCAGTTCTTC.

The CDR3 DNA reads as TGTGCCAGCAGCTCACAGGGAGTGTATGCAGATACGCAGTATTTT. It translates to CASSSQGVYADTQYF. The chain is built from TRBV11-2 and TRBJ2-3; maybe TRBD1 (6 bases). Trimming pared 4 bases from V and 4 bases from J, leaving 15 bases between. Germline CDR1 is SGHAT and CDR2 is FQNNGV. The CDR3 extends over 15 amino acids.

This clone was detected a few times. The genes are TRBV5-6 and TRBJ2-7; D is perhaps TRBD1 or TRBD2 (6 bases each). CDR1 and CDR2 from the germline V gene are SGHDT and YYEEEE. The CDR3 has 15 residues. Trimming cost V 6 bases and J 2 bases, with 18 bases left between them. CDR3 sequence reads: CASIVGIGGTYEQYF. CDR3 in DNA: TGTGCCAGCATAGTTGGGATCGGGGGCACCTACGAGCAGTACTTC. The entire variable domain, with the rest obtained from reference TRBV5-6 and TRBJ2-7, is as follows: DAGVTQSPTHLIKTRGQQVTLRCSPKSGHDTVSWYQQALGQGPQFIFQYYEEEERQRGNFPDRFSGHQFPNYSSELNVNALLLGDSALYLCASIVGIGGTYEQYFGPGTRLTVT.

The rearrangement uses TRBV6-5 and TRBJ2-7; possibly TRBD1 for D (5 bases). This CDR3 has 12 residues. CDR1 and CDR2 (germline): MNHEY, SVGAGI. V gave up 8 bases and J gave up 1 base, with 9 bases separating them. CDR3 DNA: TGTGCCAGCGGGCAGGGATCCTACGAGCAGTACTTC. Translation: CASGQGSYEQYF.

This clone was observed a few times. The chain recombines TRBV11-2 with TRBJ1-2, with D hard to call. CDR3 length equals 12 residues. The germline gives CDR1 SGHAT, CDR2 FQNNGV. Trimming removed 4 bases at V and 2 bases at J, with 5 bases between. CDR3: CASSSRNYGYTF. CDR3 nucleotide sequence: TGTGCCAGCAGCTCCAGAAACTATGGCTACACCTTC.

The chain joins TRBV23-1 to TRBJ2-3; a possible D gene is TRBD1 (5 bases). TRBV23-1 is filed as an ORF, its function uncertain. CDR3 length: 17 residues. Trimming pared 0 bases from V and 0 bases from J, leaving 13 bases between. The chain's CDR3 is CASSQSRQSSSTDTQYF. The CDR3 DNA reads as TGCGCCAGCAGTCAATCCCGACAGTCCTCTAGCACAGATACGCAGTATTTT.

The V gene is TRBV7-3, the J gene TRBJ1-1, with 7 bases aligning to TRBD1. The V gene's germline CDR1 is SGHTA and CDR2 FQGTGA. The CDR3 loop spans 14 amino acids. J lost 4 bases, V lost 4 bases, and 6 bases had no gene match. DNA for the CDR3: TGTGCCAGCAGCTCGACAGGGCGTGGCACTGAAGCTTTCTTT. Translated, it gives CASSSTGRGTEAFF.

The V gene is TRBV7-6, the J gene TRBJ2-3; 8 nucleotides match TRBD1. Trimming cost V 5 bases and J 1 base; bases outside gene matches: 11. This CDR3 has 17 residues. Germline CDR1 is SGHVS and CDR2 is FNYEAQ. CDR3 DNA sequence: TGTGCCAGCAGCCACCAGGGCAGGGGGCTTGGCACAGATACGCAGTATTTT. Its translation is CASSHQGRGLGTDTQYF.

This clone was recorded a few times. The chain joins TRBV25-1 to TRBJ1-2; D unclear. Trimming removed 1 base at V and 2 bases at J, with 8 bases between. CDR3 length: 14 amino acids. The V gene's germline CDR1 is MGHDK and CDR2 SYGVNS. CDR3 amino acids: CASSELELNYGYTF. For the CDR3, the DNA is TGTGCCAGCAGTGAATTGGAGCTAAACTATGGCTACACCTTC.

This clone turned up a few times. The chain has TRBV18 and TRBJ2-7; D is possibly TRBD2 (5 bases). The length of the CDR3 is 13 residues. CDR1 is KGHSH, CDR2 LQKENI, per germline. Trimming shortened V by 5 bases and J by 4 bases, and 12 bases separated the two germline ends. CDR3 in DNA: TGTGCCAGCTCAGCAGGTGAGGGTTACGAGCAGTACTTC. It codes for CASSAGEGYEQYF.

In this sample, this clone turned up a few times. V is TRBV19 and J is TRBJ2-4; TRBD1 matches 11 bases. The junction had 7 bases not matched to a gene; V was cut back by 6 bases and J by 9 bases. The length of the CDR3 is 14 residues. Germline V CDR1 and CDR2: LNHDA, SQIVND (reference sequence). CDR3 residues: CASSSGTGGGIQYF. The CDR3 region has the DNA TGTGCCAGTAGCAGTGGGACAGGGGGTGGCATTCAGTACTTC.

This clone was observed a few times. The chain links TRBV30 to TRBJ2-2; possibly TRBD1 for D (6 bases). Per the germline V gene, CDR1 is GTSNPN and CDR2 is SVGIG (reference sequence). The V gene lost 1 base and the J gene lost 5 bases, with 17 bases spanning the gap. The CDR3 consists of 16 residues. The CDR3 coding sequence is TGTGCCTGGAGTGGTGGACCAGGGGCCTGGACCGGGGAGCTGTTTTTT. It translates to CAWSGGPGAWTGELFF.

This clone has more than one count but fewer than ten. V is TRBV2 and J is TRBJ1-2; D may be TRBD1 (5 bases). Trimming removed 8 bases from V and 10 bases from J, with 17 bases in between. Per germline, CDR1 SNHLY and CDR2 FYNNEI. This CDR3 comprises 12 residues. The DNA for the CDR3 is TGTGCCAGCGGCTCGGGGGTCGAAGACTACACCTTC. Its protein product is CASGSGVEDYTF.

The chain uses TRBV7-9 and TRBJ2-3; 12 positions agree with TRBD2. After removal of 5 bases from V and 0 bases from J, the junction contained 9 bases not matched to a gene. The CDR3 extends over 18 amino acids. Per germline, CDR1 SEHNR and CDR2 FQNEAQ (reference sequence). As DNA, the CDR3 is TGTGCCAGCAGCCCTTCTAGCGGGGGGGCAACTAGCACAGATACGCAGTATTTT. It yields the protein CASSPSSGGATSTDTQYF.

The J gene is TRBJ1-2, the V gene TRBV27; no definite D call. The CDR3 loop spans 13 amino acids. Germline lookup yields CDR1 MNHEY and CDR2 SMNVEV (reference sequence). Trimming cost V 6 bases and J 4 bases, with 12 bases left between them. The CDR3 is CASRDFLSYGYTF. CDR3 sequence (DNA): TGTGCCAGCAGAGACTTCCTTAGCTATGGCTACACCTTC.

This clone was seen more than once but under ten times. The gene calls are TRBV9 and TRBJ2-1; the match to TRBD2 covers 12 bases. The CDR3 contains 14 residues. Losses at the gene ends were 4 bases for V and 9 bases for J; bases not matched to a gene: 5. Looked up from germline, CDR1 is SGDLS and CDR2 is YYNGEE. The CDR3 is CASSLTSGGLEQFF. In DNA, the CDR3 is TGTGCCAGCAGCCTGACTAGCGGGGGACTTGAGCAGTTCTTC.

This clone has just a few counts. The V and J genes are TRBV7-9 and TRBJ1-1, with 8 bases matching TRBD1. After removal of 5 bases from V and 5 bases from J, the junction contained 10 bases not matched to a gene. The CDR3 is 15 residues long. Germline lookup yields CDR1 SEHNR and CDR2 FQNEAQ (reference sequence). In nucleotides, the CDR3 is TGTGCCAGCAGCATTCTCGGACAGGGATATACTGAAGCTTTCTTT. Translated: CASSILGQGYTEAFF.

This clone came up a few times. The rearrangement joins TRBV25-1 to TRBJ1-3; TRBD1 agrees at 10 bases. Germline trimming cut 0 bases from V and 2 bases from J; bases unmatched to any gene: 4. This CDR3 has 17 residues. The germline CDR1 and CDR2 sequences are MGHDK and SYGVNS. CDR3 bases: TGTGCCAGCAGTGAATATTTGGGGACAGGGGCTGGAAACACCATATATTTT. Protein sequence: CASSEYLGTGAGNTIYF. The full variable domain, with the rest looked up from reference TRBV25-1 and TRBJ1-3, is EADIYQTPRYLVIGTGKKITLECSQTMGHDKMYWYQQDPGMELHLIHYSYGVNSTEKGDLSSESTVSRIRTEHFPLTLESARPSHTSQYLCASSEYLGTGAGNTIYFGEGSWLTVV.

This clone was seen only a few times. The chain is built from TRBV5-1 and TRBJ2-5; possible D gene TRBD2, 5 bases. CDR1 SGHRS and CDR2 YFSETQ come from the germline V gene. This CDR3 comprises 14 residues. The V end was cut by 1 base, the J end by 1 base, with 8 bases between. The CDR3 region has the DNA TGCGCCAGCAGCTTGTTAGCGTTCCAAGAGACCCAGTACTTC. It is translated as CASSLLAFQETQYF.

The rearrangement links TRBV10-3 to TRBJ2-5, with 12 positions matching TRBD2. Trimming cost V 0 bases and J 7 bases; bases outside gene matches: 0. The CDR3 consists of 14 residues. The germline V gene has CDR1 ENHRY and CDR2 SYGVKD. CDR3 protein: CAISESTSGGTQYF. Here the CDR3 DNA reads TGTGCCATCAGTGAGTCGACTAGCGGGGGGACCCAGTACTTC.

This rearrangement joins TRBV5-5 to TRBJ2-3, with D perhaps assigned TRBD1 or TRBD2 (5 bases each). Germline V gene data show CDR1 as SGHKS and CDR2 as YYEKEE (reference sequence). This CDR3 spans 13 amino acids. The V and J ends lost 0 bases and 7 bases respectively, with 9 bases between them. CDR3 protein: CASSLEWGNTQYF. In nucleotides, the CDR3 is TGTGCCAGCAGCTTGGAGTGGGGGAATACGCAGTATTTT. The complete variable domain, with remaining parts taken from reference TRBV5-5 and TRBJ2-3, reads DAGVTQSPTHLIKTRGQQVTLRCSPISGHKSVSWYQQVLGQGPQFIFQYYEKEERGRGNFPDRFSARQFPNYSSELNVNALLLGDSALYLCASSLEWGNTQYFGPGTRLTVL.

This chain joins TRBV29-1 and TRBJ1-1; a possible D gene is TRBD1 (5 bases). V was clipped by 6 bases and J by 5 bases, with 16 bases between them. This CDR3 is 13 amino acids long. Germline V gene lookup returns CDR1 SQVTM and CDR2 ANQGSEA. This CDR3 reads CSVAGYGWTEAFF. The CDR3 DNA is TGCAGCGTAGCAGGGTACGGTTGGACTGAAGCTTTCTTT.